This T cell receptor (beta chain) originates from a study of shared clonotypes between healthy human individuals. Across the whole study: CD4 naive and memory got three plates each, CD8 naive two, CD8 memory one. The study's findings and limits: Enrolling few donors narrowed the genetic and exposure-history diversity that was represented. Generally, naive subsets (rather than memory subsets) showed larger estimated richness.

The CDR3 spans 15 residues. Germline CDR1 is SGHVS and CDR2 is FQNEAQ. V was pared by 5 bases and J by 3 bases, with 10 bases of the junction left unmatched. Sequenced by immunoSEQ multiplex PCR; TCRdb stores in-frame clones only, minus some. The sample shows around 1.9 million clones, just over 90% of them seen only once. Concerning this clone: As yet, its antigen is unknown.

CD45RO-negative cells were positively selected for CCR7, leaving out terminally differentiated effector memory CD45RA+ cells. The chain links TRBV7-8 to TRBJ2-7, with 7 bases that match TRBD2. This TCR came from a man between 18 and 29 years old in good health. Some clones in this sample may be carry-over from other donors' samples. The material sequenced was naive CD8+ T cells from PBMCs. DNA of the CDR3: TGTGCCAGCAGCCCCGGGAGGAGCCCTCTCTACGAGCAGTACTTC. This encodes CASSPGRSPLYEQYF.